This entry describes one T cell receptor beta chain. V lost 6 bases to trimming and J lost 1 base, with 24 bases between them. Looked up from germline, CDR1 is MNHEY and CDR2 is SMNVEV (reference sequence). The CDR3 totals 18 residues. This sample was included in a study of control samples from healthy donors and cancer patients. The table came from immunoSEQ multiplex PCR; TCRdb's copy has only in-frame clones and leaves some out. Here the sample spans around 42,000 clones, around 94% being singletons. V and J are TRBV27 and TRBJ1-2, with D perhaps matching TRBD1 (6 bases). Sequencing used blood. The clonotype comes from a man aged 60 to 75 in good health. Here the CDR3 DNA reads TGTGCCAGCAGATCACCCTTGCGCGGGACAAACCTTAACTATGGCTACACCTTC. Translation gives CASRSPLRGTNLNYGYTF.